Listed below are T cell receptor beta chains from one sample, sequenced in a study of blood T cell repertoires in COVID-19. The protocol was immunoSEQ multiplex PCR, while the TCRdb copy is restricted to in-frame clones and leaves out a portion. The top ten clones hold 8.6% of a sample with some 190,000 clones, about 75% of them seen once. The sequenced material came from peripheral blood. The receptors were sampled from a woman aged 50 to 60 with active or convalescent COVID-19. Both conserved end residues are trimmed from each CDR3. Clone size, where shown, is once, few, many, or a class for clones that have expanded.

CDR3aa: ASSQDLVSNTGELF
abundance: few
v_gene: TRBV4-1

CDR3aa: ASSEGHSYNEQF
abundance: .
v_gene: TRBV6-1

CDR3aa: ASSEEGTSGNTIY
abundance: .
v_gene: TRBV2

CDR3aa: ASSHGLAGGGKETQY
abundance: .
v_gene: TRBV4-3

CDR3aa: ASSSGRAYEQY
abundance: few
v_gene: TRBV7-9

CDR3aa: ASSLSGPNTEAF
abundance: .
v_gene: TRBV7-3

CDR3aa: ASSLGVGGLETQY
abundance: .
v_gene: TRBV5-1

CDR3aa: ASSKNRQANHYGYT
abundance: once
v_gene: TRBV21-1

CDR3aa: ASSPKTDFNYGYT
abundance: .
v_gene: TRBV18

CDR3aa: ASTPGEASPLH
abundance: .
v_gene: TRBV6-5

CDR3aa: SAGTGDSYEQY
abundance: .
v_gene: TRBV29-1

CDR3aa: ASSQGGTGESYGYT
abundance: once
v_gene: TRBV28

CDR3aa: ASSQRTAAGGYT
abundance: .
v_gene: TRBV3-1/TRBV3-2

CDR3aa: ASSPQSSTGEQY
abundance: .
v_gene: TRBV11-3

CDR3aa: AWSVNLNTEAF
abundance: .
v_gene: TRBV30

CDR3aa: ASSEVAGGIPEAF
abundance: .
v_gene: TRBV6-4

CDR3aa: ASSPNRGAGGELF
abundance: .
v_gene: TRBV7-8

CDR3aa: ASSLPPTSFSTDTQY
abundance: many
v_gene: TRBV7-9

CDR3aa: ASSLEGTGVSPLH
abundance: many
v_gene: TRBV5-1

CDR3aa: ASSAFSSGRTETQY
abundance: .
v_gene: TRBV28

CDR3aa: SVGSGQGTYEQY
abundance: few
v_gene: TRBV29-1

CDR3aa: ASSQVGSSGRPNEQF
abundance: .
v_gene: TRBV3-1/TRBV3-2

CDR3aa: ASSTLLAGVNIQY
abundance: .
v_gene: TRBV18